These 16 T cell receptor beta chains share one sample of origin, sequenced in a study of shared T cell receptors in the human thymus. Measured with immunoSEQ multiplex PCR; TCRdb has only the in-frame clones, and not every one. Of some 400,000 clones listed, 85% to 95% are singletons. Sequencing was performed on thymocytes. The receptors derive from a human donor.

The chain carries TRBV15 and TRBJ1-2, with 8 nucleotides matching TRBD1. This CDR3 spans 17 amino acids. CDR1 is LNHNV and CDR2 is YYDKDF in the germline V gene (reference sequence). V gave up 6 bases and J gave up 4 bases; unmatched junction bases: 16. CDR3 DNA sequence: TGTGCCACCAGGGTGCTTCGAAGGGACAGGATTGTCTATGGCTACACCTTC. It yields the protein CATRVLRRDRIVYGYTF.

This clone was recorded a few times. The sample contains more than one DNA sequence encoding this CDR3. CDR3 sequence: CASSLGGDTEAFF. The CDR3 nucleotides are TGTGCCAGCAGTTTGGGGGGGGACACTGAAGCTTTCTTT. The rearrangement uses TRBV27 and TRBJ1-1; weak D call: TRBD1 (5 bases). This CDR3 region has 13 residues. Trimming took 3 bases from V and 3 from J, leaving 8 bases between them. CDR1 MNHEY and CDR2 SMNVEV come from the germline V gene (reference sequence).

The rearrangement uses TRBV7-3 and TRBJ2-1; D remains unclear. CDR3 size: 15 residues. Trimming removed 5 bases at V and 6 bases at J, with 17 bases between. CDR1 and CDR2 (germline): SGHTA, FQGTGA. As DNA, the CDR3 is TGTGCCAGCAGCCCCCGTGGAGTCCCCATCAATGAGCAGTTCTTC. Protein sequence: CASSPRGVPINEQFF.

V gene TRBV19 combines with J gene TRBJ2-1, with 9 positions matching TRBD2. Germline V gene data show CDR1 as LNHDA and CDR2 as SQIVND (reference sequence). The CDR3 consists of 16 residues. The V and J ends lost 4 bases and 4 bases, in that order; junction bases with no gene match: 8. The CDR3, as DNA: TGTGCCAGTAGTAATAGCGGGAGTTCTACATACAATGAGCAGTTCTTC. It is translated as CASSNSGSSTYNEQFF.

The rearrangement joins TRBV27 to TRBJ2-4, with 9 bases matching TRBD2. The CDR3 extends over 18 amino acids. V shed 7 bases and J 0 bases; nucleotides not matched to a gene: 13. From germline, CDR1 is MNHEY and CDR2 SMNVEV (reference sequence). The CDR3: CASISLAGSGGAKNIQYF. As DNA, the CDR3 is TGTGCCAGCATTTCACTAGCGGGTTCAGGTGGAGCCAAAAACATTCAGTACTTC.

This chain connects TRBV6-1 to TRBJ1-2, with D possibly being TRBD1 (6 bases). CDR1 MNHNS and CDR2 SASEGT come from the germline V gene. The CDR3 is 15 residues long. V was cut by 2 bases and J by 6 bases, with 16 bases left in between. In DNA, the CDR3 is TGTGCCAGCAGTGAACATACAGGGACGGCGAATGGCTACACCTTC. It translates to CASSEHTGTANGYTF.

CDR3 bases: TGTGCCAGCAGCAAAGTGGAGGGGCCAGGGGGAGGAAACACCATATATTTT. Translating gives CASSKVEGPGGGNTIYF. This chain joins TRBV21-1 and TRBJ1-3; the table's D gene call, TRBD1, was not cross checked with the DNA. TRBV21-1 is a pseudogene locus. This CDR3 region has 17 residues.

This clone was picked up one time. This chain uses TRBV27 with TRBJ2-1; 7 bases are a match to TRBD2. CDR3 length equals 14 residues. Germline V gives CDR1 MNHEY, CDR2 SMNVEV (reference sequence). With V trimmed by 6 bases and J by 8 bases, 10 bases remained unmatched. CDR3 sequence: CASSPRMGGDEQFF. In nucleotides, the CDR3 is TGTGCCAGCAGCCCAAGAATGGGGGGGGATGAGCAGTTCTTC.

The chain is built from TRBV7-8 and TRBJ2-3, with TRBD2 matching 8 bases. This CDR3 spans 17 amino acids. The germline CDR1 and CDR2 sequences are SGHVS and FQNEAQ. J was trimmed by 6 bases and V by 1 base; bases with no gene match: 12. CDR3 in amino acids: CASSLGSWREDGDTQYF. The CDR3 DNA sequence: TGTGCCAGCAGCTTAGGTTCGTGGCGGGAGGACGGGGATACGCAGTATTTT.

The V and J genes are TRBV28 and TRBJ1-5, with 10 nucleotides matching TRBD1. The ends lost 10 bases at V and 3 bases at J; junction bases unmatched: 21. Germline V lookup: CDR1 MDHEN, CDR2 SYDVKM. The CDR3 runs to 19 residues. Written as DNA, the CDR3 is TGTGCCACCGAATTAAGCGGGACAGGGGTTCACGGGGTCAATCAGCCCCAGCATTTT. Translated: CATELSGTGVHGVNQPQHF.

This chain uses TRBV27 with TRBJ1-2; the D is unclear. Germline V lookup: CDR1 MNHEY, CDR2 SMNVEV (reference sequence). The V end was cut by 5 bases, the J end by 8 bases, with 21 bases between. The CDR3 spans 15 residues. The DNA for the CDR3 is TGTGCCAGCAGTCCCCAACTTGGCTCCACCATGGGCTACACCTTC. Protein sequence: CASSPQLGSTMGYTF.

CDR3 nucleotide sequence: TGTGCCAGCAGTGAGGGAGCCGGGACAGGGGAAGAGACCCAGTACTTC. Amino acids: CASSEGAGTGEETQYF. The chain uses TRBV6-1 and TRBJ2-5; 10 bases are shared with TRBD1. V was pared by 3 bases and J by 3 bases, with 7 bases of the junction left unmatched. This CDR3 spans 16 amino acids. Per germline, CDR1 MNHNS and CDR2 SASEGT.

The chain is built from TRBV6-1 and TRBJ2-7; D is unclear. From germline, CDR1 is MNHNS and CDR2 SASEGT. Trimming cost V 3 bases and J 0 bases, with 9 bases left between them. The CDR3 runs 14 residues. The CDR3 region has the DNA TGTGCCAGCAGTGATGGTCAGACCTCCTACGAGCAGTACTTC. Its protein is CASSDGQTSYEQYF.

DNA for the CDR3: TGCGCCAGCAGCTTGTACCCAGAAGATACGCAGTATTTT. This gives the protein CASSLYPEDTQYF. This chain joins TRBV5-1 and TRBJ2-3; D gene unclear. Between the trimmed V and J ends, which lost 1 base and 5 bases, there was a span of 8 bases. The CDR3 is 13 residues long. Germline V CDR1 and CDR2: SGHRS, YFSETQ.

The gene calls are TRBV25-1 and TRBJ2-4; no definite D call. The CDR3 is 15 residues long. V dropped 3 bases and J dropped 0 bases, with 9 bases sitting between them. Germline V gives CDR1 MGHDK, CDR2 SYGVNS. This CDR3 reads CASSDQLRAKNIQYF. Here the CDR3 DNA reads TGTGCCAGCAGTGATCAACTCCGAGCCAAAAACATTCAGTACTTC.

The chain combines TRBV7-9 with TRBJ2-7; D is possibly TRBD1 or TRBD2 (5 bases each). The V gene lost 1 base and the J gene lost 0 bases, with 13 bases spanning the gap. Germline V gene data show CDR1 as SEHNR and CDR2 as FQNEAQ (reference sequence). The length of the CDR3 is 16 residues. CDR3 nucleotide sequence: TGTGCCAGCAGCTTAGTCGGGACCTCAAGCTCCTACGAGCAGTACTTC. This codes for CASSLVGTSSSYEQYF.